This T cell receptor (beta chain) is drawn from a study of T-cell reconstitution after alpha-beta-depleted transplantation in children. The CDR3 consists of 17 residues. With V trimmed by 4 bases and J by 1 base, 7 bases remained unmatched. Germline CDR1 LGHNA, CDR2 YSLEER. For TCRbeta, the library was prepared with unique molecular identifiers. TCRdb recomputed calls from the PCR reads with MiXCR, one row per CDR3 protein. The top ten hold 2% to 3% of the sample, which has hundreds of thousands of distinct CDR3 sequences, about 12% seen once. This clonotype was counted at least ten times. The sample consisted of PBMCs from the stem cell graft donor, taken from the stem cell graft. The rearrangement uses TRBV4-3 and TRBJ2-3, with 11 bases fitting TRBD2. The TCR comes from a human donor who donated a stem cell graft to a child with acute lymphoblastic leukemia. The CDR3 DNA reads TGCGCCAGCAGCCTAGCGCTAGCGGGGGGACGCACAGATACGCAGTATTTT. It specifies CASSLALAGGRTDTQYF.